Listed below are T cell receptor beta chains from one sample, sequenced in a study of shared clonotypes between healthy human individuals. Method: immunoSEQ multiplex PCR; TCRdb's copy keeps in-frame clones and lacks some. There are about 960,000 clones in the sample; over 60% occur only once, and approximately 1.5% lies in the top ten. The sequenced sample consisted of memory CD4+ T cells sorted from blood. These receptor sequences come from a man younger than 35 in good health. Both conserved end residues are part of each CDR3. Each record gives: V gene, J gene, clone size, CDR3 protein. Some rows have no size entry. The others give once, few or many, or a class for an expanded clone.

TRBV6-5	TRBJ2-7	-	CASTLEVLPIYEQYF
TRBV18	TRBJ2-5	-	CASSPVQLRQETQYF
TRBV27	TRBJ1-1	few	CASARPGFGTEAFF
TRBV5-1	TRBJ2-2	-	CASSLEARGPAGELFF
TRBV14	TRBJ1-1	-	CASSQGQGTEAFF
TRBV5-1	TRBJ2-5	-	CASSSLGTQETQYF
TRBV15	TRBJ2-1	few	CATSRGLGTYNEQFF
TRBV5-1	TRBJ2-7	once	CASKPGRLSYEQYF
TRBV2	TRBJ2-7	many	CASSEGQLYEQYF
TRBV6-1	TRBJ1-4	-	CASSEPNWGTANEKLFF